This TCR beta chain emerged from a study of blood T cell repertoires in COVID-19. For the study at large: PBMCs, B-cell-depleted T cells, or T cells were the source of the cDNA or gDNA that made up the material.

This CDR3 has 13 residues. Deletions cut 3 bases from V and 4 bases from J, with 8 bases between. Profiling relied on immunoSEQ multiplex PCR, and the TCRdb table lists in-frame clones only, not all of them. Here the sample spans about 200,000 clones, approximately 87% being singletons. This clonotype originated in a man between 60 and 75 years old who had recovered from COVID-19. Sequenced material: peripheral blood. The chain recombines TRBV12-3 or TRBV12-4 with TRBJ2-3; D might be TRBD2 (5 bases). The CDR3 nucleotides read TGTGCCAGCAGTTTCAGGACTGCAGATACGCAGTATTTT. The encoded protein is CASSFRTADTQYF.